This TCR beta chain was retrieved from a study of blood T cell repertoires in COVID-19. Study overall: Specimens from acute and convalescent COVID-19 originated in the United States, Italy and Spain.

Original analysis: Amplified reference gene primers provided the basis for estimating nucleated cell counts. Clones were read by immunoSEQ multiplex PCR, and TCRdb kept only the in-frame ones, dropping some. V and J calls and clone size are those listed in that table; D and trimming were worked out from the DNA. The sample has under 60,000 clones; about four fifths are singletons. V lost 5 bases to trimming and J lost 0 bases, with 14 bases between them. This CDR3 comprises 17 residues. Germline V CDR1 and CDR2: LNHDA, SQIVND (reference sequence). This TCR was sampled from a man in his forties with acute or convalescent COVID-19. The specimen sequenced was peripheral blood. The rearrangement joins TRBV19 to TRBJ1-6; a possible D gene is TRBD1 (5 bases). The CDR3 is CASSAGPASSYNSPLHF. In DNA, the CDR3 is TGTGCCAGTAGTGCGGGACCAGCCAGCTCCTATAATTCACCCCTCCACTTT.